These 22 T cell receptor beta chains were sequenced from one sample in a study of graft-versus-host responses after intestinal transplantation. Measured with immunoSEQ multiplex PCR; TCRdb has only the in-frame clones, and not every one. The table shows some 21,000 clones, with 50% to 65% occurring only once. Sequencing was performed on alloreactive CD4+ T cells from a mixed lymphocyte reaction culture, taken before intestinal transplant. The subset was: CFSE-low proliferating T cells sorted from approximately six-day pre-transplant mixed lymphocyte reaction (GvH or HvG direction). These receptors all come from a human patient who received an intestinal transplant.

The gene calls are TRBV5-1 and TRBJ2-3; tentatively, D is TRBD1 (5 bases). Germline CDR1 reads SGHRS; CDR2 reads YFSETQ. Trimming shortened V by 4 bases and J by 2 bases, and 14 bases separated the two germline ends. CDR3 size: 15 residues. The chain's CDR3 is CASSLRQRSTDTQYF. In DNA form, the CDR3 reads TGCGCCAGCAGCCTCCGACAGAGATCCACAGATACGCAGTATTTT.

This clone was picked up a small number of times. This chain uses TRBV29-1 with TRBJ1-3, with TRBD1 as a possible D gene (6 bases). The V end was cut by 7 bases, the J end by 0 bases, with 16 bases between. CDR1 and CDR2 (germline): SQVTM, ANQGSEA. This CDR3 spans 15 amino acids. CDR3 in amino acids: CSADRPGRSGNTIYF. CDR3 coding DNA: TGCAGCGCCGACAGGCCGGGGCGCTCTGGAAACACCATATATTTT.

CDR3 residues: CASSRAGTGDQPQHF. The CDR3 bases are TGCGCCAGCAGTCGAGCCGGGACAGGGGACCAGCCCCAGCATTTT. The gene calls are TRBV10-2 and TRBJ1-5, with TRBD1 matching 10 bases. V gave up 5 bases and J gave up 7 bases; unmatched junction bases: 8. CDR1 is WSHSY, CDR2 SAAADI, per germline. The CDR3 consists of 15 residues.

The chain couples TRBV5-4 to TRBJ1-1; TRBD1 aligns across 7 bases. The CDR3 has 15 amino acids. Per germline, CDR1 SGHNT and CDR2 YYREEE (reference sequence). V shed 4 bases and J 4 bases; nucleotides not matched to a gene: 10. The CDR3 DNA reads TGTGCCAGCAGCCAAAACGTCTACAGGGGCACTGAAGCTTTCTTT. Residues: CASSQNVYRGTEAFF.

The V gene is TRBV29-1, the J gene TRBJ2-6; D remains unclear. This CDR3 contains 13 residues. CDR1 and CDR2 from the germline V gene are SQVTM and ANQGSEA. V dropped 5 bases and J dropped 2 bases, with 7 bases sitting between them. CDR3 DNA: TGCAGCGTTTACGCAGCTGGGGCCAACGTCCTGACTTTC. Translating gives CSVYAAGANVLTF.

The V gene is TRBV10-3, the J gene TRBJ1-5; D is uncertain. Trimming removed 3 bases from V and 1 base from J, with 10 bases in between. Germline CDR1 is ENHRY and CDR2 is SYGVKD. This CDR3 region has 15 residues. In DNA form, the CDR3 reads TGTGCCATCAGTGAATGGGGAGGGAGCAATCAGCCCCAGCATTTT. This translates into CAISEWGGSNQPQHF.

This clone was detected only a few times. J is TRBJ2-7 and V is TRBV5-4; 7 nucleotides align to TRBD1. J gave up 5 bases and V 3 bases, and 5 bases lay outside the gene matches. The CDR3 sequence is 13 residues long. Germline CDR1 is SGHNT and CDR2 is YYREEE (reference sequence). CDR3 coding DNA: TGTGCCAGCAGCTCCTTTGACAGGGACGAGCAGTACTTC. Its translation is CASSSFDRDEQYF.

This clone was detected a few times. The chain recombines TRBV6-1 with TRBJ1-3; D gene uncertain. The CDR3 has 15 residues. Trimming left V 5 bases short and J 0 bases short, with 11 bases between. The germline CDR1 and CDR2 sequences are MNHNS and SASEGT. The CDR3 spells CASSPLASSGNTIYF. For the CDR3, the DNA is TGTGCCAGCAGTCCCTTAGCAAGCTCTGGAAACACCATATATTTT.

CDR3 DNA: TGCAGCGTCCGGGGACAGGGCAAAAACATTCAGTACTTC. This encodes CSVRGQGKNIQYF. The chain is built from TRBV29-1 and TRBJ2-4; TRBD1 aligns across 9 bases. Germline lookup yields CDR1 SQVTM and CDR2 ANQGSEA. This CDR3 has 13 residues. The ends lost 6 bases at V and 3 bases at J; junction bases unmatched: 3. The variable domain in full, with the rest retrieved from reference TRBV29-1 and TRBJ2-4, is SAVISQKPSRDICQRGTSLTIQCQVDSQVTMMFWYRQQPGQSLTLIATANQGSEATYESGFVIDKFPISRPNLTFSTLTVSNMSPEDSSIYLCSVRGQGKNIQYFGAGTRLSVL.

The V and J genes are TRBV2 and TRBJ1-2; D remains ambiguous. The germline V and J ends were trimmed by 6 bases and 3 bases, with 17 bases remaining between them. The CDR3 is made up of 15 amino acids. Germline V gene sequence: CDR1 SNHLY, CDR2 FYNNEI. This CDR3 is CASRKLSPVDYGYTF. The DNA of the CDR3 is TGTGCCAGCAGGAAACTCTCACCCGTAGACTATGGCTACACCTTC.

This rearrangement joins TRBV5-1 to TRBJ2-5; TRBD2 matches at 16 bases. V was pared by 2 bases and J by 4 bases, with 14 bases of the junction left unmatched. This CDR3 has 20 residues. CDR1 is SGHRS, CDR2 YFSETQ, per germline. The CDR3: CASSFWQFGTSGRARETQYF. Written as DNA, the CDR3 is TGCGCCAGCAGCTTTTGGCAGTTCGGGACTAGCGGGAGGGCCCGAGAGACCCAGTACTTC. The full variable domain, with the rest looked up from reference TRBV5-1 and TRBJ2-5, is KAGVTQTPRYLIKTRGQQVTLSCSPISGHRSVSWYQQTPGQGLQFLFEYFSETQRNKGNFPGRFSGRQFSNSRSEMNVSTLELGDSALYLCASSFWQFGTSGRARETQYFGPGTRLLVL.

The CDR3 DNA is TGTGCCAGCAGTAGACTTCCGGGGGGCGTCGAGAGGACTGAAGCTTTCTTT. Translation: CASSRLPGGVERTEAFF. The rearrangement joins TRBV27 to TRBJ1-1; D is perhaps TRBD1 (6 bases). This CDR3 comprises 17 residues. Trimming shortened V by 5 bases and J by 5 bases, and 24 bases separated the two germline ends. CDR1 and CDR2 from the germline V gene are MNHEY and SMNVEV (reference sequence).

The V gene is TRBV6-1, the J gene TRBJ1-4; a possible D gene is TRBD1 (6 bases). Trimming left V 1 base short and J 10 bases short, with 13 bases between. Per germline, CDR1 MNHNS and CDR2 SASEGT. This CDR3 contains 14 residues. The CDR3, as DNA: TGTGCCAGCAGTGAAGGACAGGCCCTCGGAAAACTGTTTTTT. The encoded protein is CASSEGQALGKLFF.

The rearrangement joins TRBV19 to TRBJ1-5; D might be TRBD1 (5 bases). Germline values: CDR1 LNHDA, CDR2 SQIVND (reference sequence). The V and J ends lost 3 bases and 0 bases respectively, with 12 bases between them. The CDR3 has 16 amino acids. The CDR3 DNA is TGTGCCAGTAGTATTCAAGGGGATCGTAGCAATCAGCCCCAGCATTTT. Its translation is CASSIQGDRSNQPQHF.

The genes are TRBV27 and TRBJ2-1; TRBD1 aligns across 10 bases. Per the germline V gene, CDR1 is MNHEY and CDR2 is SMNVEV (reference sequence). The CDR3 is 15 residues long. Unmatched junction bases numbered 3, after V lost 2 bases and J lost 5 bases. CDR3 DNA sequence: TGTGCCAGCAGTTTAACGACAGGGGGCAACAATGAGCAGTTCTTC. As protein: CASSLTTGGNNEQFF.

The chain uses TRBV5-1 and TRBJ1-4; TRBD1 agrees at 8 bases. The germline V gene has CDR1 SGHRS and CDR2 YFSETQ. With V trimmed by 4 bases and J by 5 bases, 10 bases remained unmatched. This CDR3 is built from 16 residues. CDR3 sequence: CASSMDFRGPNEKLFF. CDR3 nucleotide sequence: TGCGCCAGCAGCATGGATTTCAGGGGGCCGAATGAAAAACTGTTTTTT. Full variable domain (remainder filled in from reference TRBV5-1 and TRBJ1-4): KAGVTQTPRYLIKTRGQQVTLSCSPISGHRSVSWYQQTPGQGLQFLFEYFSETQRNKGNFPGRFSGRQFSNSRSEMNVSTLELGDSALYLCASSMDFRGPNEKLFFGSGTQLSVL.

This chain joins TRBV10-3 and TRBJ1-2, with D perhaps matching TRBD1 (5 bases). Germline-derived CDR1 and CDR2 are ENHRY and SYGVKD. The CDR3 length is 15 residues. V was shortened by 5 bases and J by 4 bases, with 17 bases between the two germline ends. The CDR3 loop is CAISLGDNGAYGYTF. The CDR3 nucleotides read TGTGCCATCAGTTTAGGTGACAATGGGGCCTATGGCTACACCTTC.

The V call is TRBV30, the J call TRBJ1-3; 8 positions match TRBD1. CDR3 size: 14 residues. V lost 5 bases, J lost 5 bases, and 8 bases stayed unmatched. Germline-derived CDR1 and CDR2 are GTSNPN and SVGIG (reference sequence). For the CDR3, the DNA is TGTGCCTGGGCAACAGGGGGTAGTAGAAACACCATATATTTT. Protein product: CAWATGGSRNTIYF.

This chain joins TRBV5-1 and TRBJ2-3, with 8 bases identical to TRBD2. The CDR3 loop spans 15 amino acids. V was clipped by 2 bases and J by 3 bases; unmatched bases: 5. In germline, CDR1 is SGHRS, CDR2 YFSETQ. Written as DNA, the CDR3 is TGCGCCAGCAGCTTTACCGGGACTAGGACAGATACGCAGTATTTT. Residues: CASSFTGTRTDTQYF.

The rearrangement joins TRBV19 to TRBJ1-2; D is undetermined. Trimming shortened V by 6 bases and J by 6 bases, and 14 bases separated the two germline ends. This CDR3 contains 13 residues. Germline V gives CDR1 LNHDA, CDR2 SQIVND (reference sequence). The CDR3 reads CASREVISNGYTF. Written as DNA, the CDR3 is TGTGCCAGTAGGGAGGTTATCTCGAATGGCTACACCTTC.

This clone was detected only a few times. The chain employs TRBV21-1 and TRBJ1-1; the DNA was not compared with TRBD1, the D call given in the table. TRBV21-1 is a pseudogene locus. This CDR3 has 13 amino acids. The chain's CDR3 is CASSKPQCTEAFF. The CDR3 nucleotides are TGTGCCAGCAGCAAACCTCAGTGCACTGAAGCTTTCTTT.

The rearrangement joins TRBV6-6 to TRBJ1-1; unclear D gene. V dropped 3 bases and J dropped 3 bases, with 11 bases sitting between them. The CDR3 sequence is 14 residues long. The germline V gene encodes CDR1 MNHNY and CDR2 SVGAGI (reference sequence). Written as DNA, the CDR3 is TGTGCCAGCAGTTATCGGGGTGGGGACACTGAAGCTTTCTTT. This codes for CASSYRGGDTEAFF.